This T cell receptor beta chain was sequenced in a study of cytomegalovirus exposure and HLA in healthy donors. The V gene's germline CDR1 is SGHRS and CDR2 YFSETQ. Deletions cut 3 bases from V and 4 bases from J, with 8 bases between. This CDR3 contains 12 residues. About this clone: Its target is not known.

Method: immunoSEQ multiplex PCR; TCRdb's copy keeps in-frame clones and lacks some. The sample yields some 200,000 clones, 70% to 85% seen once. The donors formed part of the roughly 110-subject validation cohort, distinct from the roughly 730-subject first cohort. Study-wide findings and caveats: Investigators reported under 200 TCR beta chains as tied to cytomegalovirus. Most TCR sequences were uncommon, yet certain public TCRs appeared in many donors.

What was sequenced was PBMCs. The chain joins TRBV5-1 to TRBJ2-7; D gene unclear. The sequence was collected from a woman aged 25-40 years in good health and CMV-seropositive. The CDR3 DNA reads TGCGCCAGCAGCTCTAGGCTGTACGAGCAGTACTTC. It specifies CASSSRLYEQYF.